These T cell receptor beta chains were read from a single sample in a study of post-analysis software for immune sequencing data. TCRdb fed the PCR reads into MiXCR, producing one record per CDR3 protein. Of around 400,000 distinct CDR3 sequences detected, roughly 38% appear once; the ten largest clones hold 7.6%. The sequenced sample was blood. The receptors come from a girl under 10 years old with multiple sclerosis. Both conserved end residues are part of each CDR3. The D gene is left open where the match is weak. Clone size, where shown, is once, few, many, or a class for clones that have expanded.

>-|TRBJ2-5|few|TRBV29-1
CSVEGRQSPQETQYF
TGCAGCGTTGAAGGCAGGCAGTCCCCCCAAGAGACCCAGTACTTC
>TRBD1|TRBJ1-5|many|TRBV20-1
CSARRQGSNQPQHF
TGCAGTGCTAGGCGACAGGGAAGCAATCAGCCCCAGCATTTT
>-|TRBJ2-1|-|TRBV3-1
CASSQDMGLTSYNEQFF
TGTGCCAGCAGCCAAGACATGGGACTTACGTCCTACAATGAGCAGTTCTTC
>-|TRBJ2-3|-|TRBV4-3
CASSLIVGDTQYF
TGCGCCAGCAGCCTGATAGTGGGAGATACGCAGTATTTT
>-|TRBJ2-7|-|TRBV12-3/TRBV12-4
CASSPSHEQYF
TGTGCCAGCAGCCCCAGTCACGAGCAGTACTTC
>TRBD2|TRBJ2-7|once|TRBV20-1
CSAAGLASSYEQYF
TGCAGTGCCGCGGGACTAGCTAGTTCCTACGAGCAGTACTTC
>-|TRBJ2-3|-|TRBV4-2
CASSQVGSTDTQYF
TGTGCCAGCAGCCAAGTGGGCAGCACAGATACGCAGTATTTT
>-|TRBJ2-3|-|TRBV29-1
CSAPRGGSSTDTQYF
TGCAGCGCCCCCCGAGGGGGATCTAGCACAGATACGCAGTATTTT
>-|TRBJ1-4|-|TRBV6-5
CASSYSPTTNEKLFF
TGTGCCAGCAGTTACTCACCAACAACTAATGAAAAACTGTTTTTT
>TRBD1|TRBJ1-1|-|TRBV5-6
CASNGQGRNTEAFF
TGTGCCAGCAACGGACAGGGAAGGAACACTGAAGCTTTCTTT
>TRBD1|TRBJ2-1|few|TRBV24-1
CATSDPGQGAYNEQFF
TGTGCCACCAGTGATCCGGGACAGGGGGCCTACAATGAGCAGTTCTTC
>-|TRBJ1-5|-|TRBV19
CASSNQRNQPQHF
TGTGCCAGTAGTAATCAGCGCAATCAGCCCCAGCATTTT
>-|TRBJ1-2|few|TRBV25-1
CASSENRGNYGYTF
TGTGCCAGCAGTGAAAATAGGGGGAACTATGGCTACACCTTC
>-|TRBJ2-3|few|TRBV5-1
CASGVNTDTQYF
TGCGCCAGCGGGGTAAACACAGATACGCAGTATTTT
>TRBD2|TRBJ2-1|-|TRBV3-1
CASSHTGTSGSYEQFF
TGTGCCAGCAGCCACACCGGGACTAGCGGGAGTTATGAGCAGTTCTTC
>-|TRBJ1-1|once|TRBV28
CASSFEGRLEAFF
TGTGCCAGCAGTTTTGAGGGAAGGCTAGAAGCTTTCTTT
>-|TRBJ2-7|few|TRBV6-5
CASSKSDSYEQYF
TGTGCCAGCAGTAAATCCGACAGCTACGAGCAGTACTTC
>-|TRBJ1-5|-|TRBV10-3
CAIKGSNQPQHF
TGTGCCATCAAGGGTAGCAATCAGCCCCAGCATTTT
>TRBD2|TRBJ2-1|once|TRBV11-2
CASSNRGDQFF
TGTGCCAGCAGCAACCGGGGGGACCAGTTCTTC
>TRBD2|TRBJ2-1|-|TRBV20-1
CSARPERGPSYNEQFF
TGCAGTGCTAGACCGGAGCGGGGGCCATCCTACAATGAGCAGTTCTTC
>-|TRBJ1-4|once|TRBV5-5
CASSLDRWSEKLFF
TGTGCCAGCAGCTTAGACAGGTGGTCTGAAAAACTGTTTTTT
>-|TRBJ2-4|few|TRBV2
CASSEQTLAKNIQYF
TGTGCCAGCAGTGAACAGACACTAGCCAAGAACATTCAGTACTTC
>TRBD2|TRBJ2-1|-|TRBV7-9
CASSPLAGAHNEQFF
TGTGCCAGCAGCCCACTAGCGGGAGCCCACAATGAGCAGTTCTTC
>TRBD2|TRBJ2-1|-|TRBV5-1
CASSPGLANEQFF
TGCGCCAGCAGCCCTGGACTAGCGAATGAGCAGTTCTTC
>TRBD1|TRBJ1-2|-|TRBV6-5
CASSYSGQGAYYGYTF
TGTGCCAGCAGTTACTCGGGACAGGGGGCTTACTATGGCTACACCTTC
>-|TRBJ2-3|few|TRBV4-2
CASSPDGGHTDTQYF
TGTGCCAGCAGCCCCGACGGAGGCCACACAGATACGCAGTATTTT
>TRBD1|TRBJ2-5|-|TRBV6-2/TRBV6-3
CASWLPGQLETQYF
TGTGCCAGCTGGTTGCCGGGACAGTTAGAGACCCAGTACTTC
>TRBD1|TRBJ1-2|-|TRBV6-1
CASSEVSTGRYGYTF
TGTGCCAGCAGTGAAGTGTCGACAGGGCGCTATGGCTACACCTTC
>TRBD1|TRBJ2-1|-|TRBV6-5
CASSYETGSYNEQFF
TGTGCCAGCAGTTACGAGACAGGGTCCTACAATGAGCAGTTCTTC
>TRBD2|TRBJ2-2|-|TRBV20-1
CSARDSGGPTGELFF
TGCAGTGCTAGAGACAGCGGGGGGCCTACCGGGGAGCTGTTTTTT
>-|TRBJ2-1|few|TRBV24-1
CATSDLQTTGYNEQFF
TGTGCCACCAGTGATTTGCAAACGACAGGCTACAATGAGCAGTTCTTC
>-|TRBJ1-2|-|TRBV27
CASRLAGGSYGYTF
TGTGCCAGCAGGTTAGCCGGGGGGAGCTATGGCTACACCTTC
>-|TRBJ2-3|few|TRBV29-1
CSGGTSTDTQYF
TGCAGCGGGGGGACGTCCACAGATACGCAGTATTTT
>TRBD2|TRBJ2-3|-|TRBV4-1
CASSPTSGVTDTQYF
TGCGCCAGCTCCCCAACTAGCGGGGTCACAGATACGCAGTATTTT
>-|TRBJ2-4|-|TRBV3-1
CASSQGGAASSPRIQYF
TGTGCCAGCAGCCAAGGTGGGGCAGCTAGCTCCCCCAGGATTCAGTACTTC
>-|TRBJ1-4|-|TRBV20-1
CSAVERTNEKLFF
TGCAGTGCTGTAGAAAGGACGAATGAAAAACTGTTTTTT
>-|TRBJ1-6|-|TRBV15
CATRVHSGSLNSPLHF
TGTGCCACTAGGGTCCATTCCGGGTCCCTTAATTCACCCCTCCACTTT
>TRBD1|TRBJ1-4|once|TRBV4-2
CASSQAHQGANEKLFF
TGTGCCAGCAGCCAGGCCCATCAGGGGGCTAATGAAAAACTGTTTTTT
>TRBD2|TRBJ2-5|-|TRBV15
CATSREAASGRLNQETQYF
TGTGCCACCAGCAGAGAAGCGGCTAGCGGGAGGTTAAACCAAGAGACCCAGTACTTC
>-|TRBJ1-2|-|TRBV10-3
CASSYRQEPLYGYTF
TGTGCCAGCAGTTACCGACAGGAACCCCTCTATGGCTACACCTTC
>TRBD1|TRBJ2-3|once|TRBV20-1
CSATLQGRRTDTQYF
TGCAGTGCTACCTTACAGGGGCGGAGGACAGATACGCAGTATTTT
>TRBD1|TRBJ2-5|-|TRBV5-1
CASSWGQGERETQYF
TGCGCCAGCAGCTGGGGACAGGGAGAACGAGAGACCCAGTACTTC
>-|TRBJ2-1|-|TRBV7-6
CASSLRVTQGTFNEQFF
TGTGCCAGCAGCTTAAGGGTGACACAGGGTACTTTCAATGAGCAGTTCTTC
>TRBD1|TRBJ1-2|few|TRBV4-2
CASSQGFWARGNYGYTF
TGTGCCAGCAGCCAAGGATTCTGGGCCAGGGGGAACTATGGCTACACCTTC
>TRBD2|TRBJ2-1|few|TRBV28
CASRPGTINEQFF
TGTGCCAGCAGACCCGGGACTATCAATGAGCAGTTCTTC
>-|TRBJ2-2|once|TRBV28
CASSFSGGLGYTGELFF
TGTGCCAGCAGTTTTTCGGGGGGCTTAGGTTACACCGGGGAGCTGTTTTTT
>TRBD2|TRBJ2-5|once|TRBV7-8
CASSLERGETQYF
TGTGCCAGCAGCTTAGAGCGGGGAGAGACCCAGTACTTC
>-|TRBJ1-2|few|TRBV7-8
CASSLAGRGSYGYTF
TGTGCCAGCAGCTTAGCTGGCAGGGGCAGCTATGGCTACACCTTC
>-|TRBJ2-3|-|TRBV10-3
CAISPQGASTDTQYF
TGTGCCATCAGCCCTCAGGGAGCTAGCACAGATACGCAGTATTTT
>TRBD1|TRBJ2-1|-|TRBV15
CATSRGRQGAYNEQFF
TGTGCCACCAGCAGAGGTCGACAGGGGGCCTACAATGAGCAGTTCTTC
>TRBD2|TRBJ2-2|-|TRBV20-1
CSARGSFLASGGLTGELFF
TGCAGTGCTAGAGGTAGCTTCTTGGCTAGCGGGGGCCTCACCGGGGAGCTGTTTTTT
>-|TRBJ1-1|-|TRBV7-3
CASSLSWEPSTEAFF
TGTGCCAGCAGCTTAAGTTGGGAGCCCTCCACTGAAGCTTTCTTT
>-|TRBJ2-3|-|TRBV2
CASSAQGSPSDTQYF
TGTGCCAGCAGTGCCCAAGGGAGCCCGTCCGATACGCAGTATTTT
>-|TRBJ1-2|few|TRBV4-2
CASSQELGSVYGYTF
TGTGCCAGCAGCCAAGAATTGGGCTCAGTCTATGGCTACACCTTC
>-|TRBJ1-2|-|TRBV20-1
CSAIQGSNYGYTF
TGCAGTGCTATTCAGGGTTCCAACTATGGCTACACCTTC
>TRBD1|TRBJ2-7|-|TRBV29-1
CSVEEGDRAYEQYF
TGCAGCGTTGAAGAGGGGGACAGGGCCTACGAGCAGTACTTC
>TRBD1|TRBJ1-2|once|TRBV5-1
CASSPTQGGYGYTF
TGCGCCAGCAGCCCTACCCAGGGGGGATATGGCTACACCTTC
>-|TRBJ2-7|-|TRBV28
CASSPPRAILSYEQYF
TGTGCCAGCAGCCCACCTCGGGCAATCCTCTCCTACGAGCAGTACTTC
>TRBD1|TRBJ1-2|many|TRBV6-5
CASSPDRAPGYTF
TGTGCCAGCAGCCCCGACAGGGCACCAGGCTACACCTTC